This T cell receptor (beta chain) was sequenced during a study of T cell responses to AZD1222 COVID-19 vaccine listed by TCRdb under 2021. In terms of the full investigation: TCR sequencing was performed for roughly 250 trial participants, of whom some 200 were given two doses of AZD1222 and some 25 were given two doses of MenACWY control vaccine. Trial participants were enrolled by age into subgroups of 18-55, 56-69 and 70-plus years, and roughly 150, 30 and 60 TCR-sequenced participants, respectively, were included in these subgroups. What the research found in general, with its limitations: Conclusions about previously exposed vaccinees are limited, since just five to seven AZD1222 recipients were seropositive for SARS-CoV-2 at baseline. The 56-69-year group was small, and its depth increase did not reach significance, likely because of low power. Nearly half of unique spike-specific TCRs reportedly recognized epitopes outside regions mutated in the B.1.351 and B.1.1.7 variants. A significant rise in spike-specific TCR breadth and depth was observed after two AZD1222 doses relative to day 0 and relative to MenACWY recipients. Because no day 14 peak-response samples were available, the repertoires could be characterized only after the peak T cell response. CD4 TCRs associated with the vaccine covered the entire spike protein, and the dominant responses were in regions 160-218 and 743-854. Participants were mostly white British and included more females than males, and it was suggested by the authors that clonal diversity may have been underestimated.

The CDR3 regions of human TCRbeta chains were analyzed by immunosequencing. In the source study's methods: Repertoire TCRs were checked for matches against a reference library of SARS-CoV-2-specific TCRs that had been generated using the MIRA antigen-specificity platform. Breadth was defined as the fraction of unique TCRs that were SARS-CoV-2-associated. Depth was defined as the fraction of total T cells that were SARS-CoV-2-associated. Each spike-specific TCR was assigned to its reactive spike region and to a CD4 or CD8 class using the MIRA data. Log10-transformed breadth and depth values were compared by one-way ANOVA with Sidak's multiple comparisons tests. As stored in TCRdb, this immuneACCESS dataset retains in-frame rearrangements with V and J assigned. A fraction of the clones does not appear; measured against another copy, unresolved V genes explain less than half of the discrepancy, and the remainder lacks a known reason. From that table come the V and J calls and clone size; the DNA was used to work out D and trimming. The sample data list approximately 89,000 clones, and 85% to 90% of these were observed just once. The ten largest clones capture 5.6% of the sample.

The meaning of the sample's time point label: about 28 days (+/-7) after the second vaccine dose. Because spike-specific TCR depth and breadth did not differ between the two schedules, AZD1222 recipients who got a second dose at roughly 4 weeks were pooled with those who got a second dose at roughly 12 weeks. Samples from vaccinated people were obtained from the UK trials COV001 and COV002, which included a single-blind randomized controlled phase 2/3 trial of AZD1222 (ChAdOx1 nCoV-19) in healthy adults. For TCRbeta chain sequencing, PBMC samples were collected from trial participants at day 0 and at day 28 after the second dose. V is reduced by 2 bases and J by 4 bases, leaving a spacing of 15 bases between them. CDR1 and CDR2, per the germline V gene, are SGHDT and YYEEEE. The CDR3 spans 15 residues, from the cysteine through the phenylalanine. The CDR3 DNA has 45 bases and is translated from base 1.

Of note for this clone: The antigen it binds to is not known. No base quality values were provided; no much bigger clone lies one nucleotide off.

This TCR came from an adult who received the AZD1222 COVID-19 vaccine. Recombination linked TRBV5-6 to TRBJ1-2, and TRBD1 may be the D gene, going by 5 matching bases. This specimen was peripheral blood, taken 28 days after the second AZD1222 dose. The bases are TGTGCCAGCAGCTTTTGGGGGAATTTAGGCTATGGCTACACCTTC. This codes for CASSFWGNLGYGYTF.